The TCR beta chain described here comes from a study of beta chain features in type 1 diabetes. This clone was observed a few times. The V gene's germline CDR1 is MNHEY and CDR2 SMNVEV (reference sequence). J was trimmed by 4 bases and V by 5 bases; bases with no gene match: 10. The CDR3 runs 16 residues. Sequencing targeted expressed TCRB transcripts, as all isolated RNA had been reverse transcribed. Only in-frame clones appear in the TCRdb table, and some are missing; sequencing was by immunoSEQ multiplex PCR. The sample holds about 340,000 clones, 8% seen once. The V gene is TRBV27, the J gene TRBJ2-1, with 8 bases aligning to TRBD1. This receptor was identified in a young woman in good health. The specimen was central memory CD4+ T cells from blood. CDR3 DNA: TGTGCCAGCAGTAATATAAGACGGACAGGGTACAATGAGCAGTTCTTC. It translates to CASSNIRRTGYNEQFF.